This T cell receptor (beta chain) was identified during a study of T cell responses to AZD1222 COVID-19 vaccine. Findings and caveats of the study: Baseline seropositivity occurred in only a handful of AZD1222 recipients. The donor group comprised mostly white British people and more females; the analysis possibly underestimated clonal diversity.

J lost 5 bases, V lost 6 bases, and 4 bases had no gene match. The length of the CDR3 is 14 residues. Germline CDR1 reads MNHEY; CDR2 reads SMNVEV (reference sequence). A remark on this clone: Antigen specificity is unknown.

TCRdb's table, derived via immunoSEQ multiplex PCR, lists solely in-frame clones and lacks some. This table has roughly 150,000 clones, 89% appearing once. The receptor was isolated from an adult in good health. The sequenced sample was peripheral blood, obtained on day 0 of AZD1222 vaccination. The gene calls are TRBV27 and TRBJ2-1; TRBD2 matches 10 bases. The CDR3 protein is CASRTSGIHNEQFF. CDR3 bases: TGTGCCAGCAGAACTAGCGGGATTCACAATGAGCAGTTCTTC.